This is a list of T cell receptor beta chains from one sample in a study of vaccination and CD4 T cells after COVID-19. Each CDR3 protein gets one entry after TCRdb re-called the PCR reads with MiXCR. The sample lists fewer than 15,000 distinct CDR3 sequences, under 60% seen once, with 12% in the top ten. Antigen specificity for these receptors is unknown. Sequenced material: CD4+ T cells from blood, cultured in vitro. The origin of the receptors is a human donor who had recovered from COVID-19. Both conserved end residues are part of each CDR3. Fields, in order: V gene, clone size, J gene, D gene, CDR3 DNA, CDR3 protein. D genes are given only for firm matches. The size of a clone is reported for some rows only, either as once, few or many, or as a class for expanded clones.

v_call: TRBV6-1
clone_size: .
j_call: TRBJ1-2
d_call: .
cdr3_nt: TGTGCCAGCAGACACCTACGGGGAAGCTATGGCTACACCTTC
cdr3_aa: CASRHLRGSYGYTF

v_call: TRBV28
clone_size: .
j_call: TRBJ2-3
d_call: TRBD2
cdr3_nt: TGTGCCAGCAGTTTAGCGGGGGGGGGTACGCAGTATTTT
cdr3_aa: CASSLAGGGTQYF

v_call: TRBV15
clone_size: .
j_call: TRBJ2-7
d_call: .
cdr3_nt: TGTGCCACCAGCAGAGGCGGGACACCAGACTACGAGCAGTACTTC
cdr3_aa: CATSRGGTPDYEQYF

v_call: TRBV7-2
clone_size: .
j_call: TRBJ1-6
d_call: .
cdr3_nt: TGTGCCAGCAGCTTATTTGGGCAGCATAATTCACCCCTCCACTTT
cdr3_aa: CASSLFGQHNSPLHF

v_call: TRBV27
clone_size: .
j_call: TRBJ2-7
d_call: .
cdr3_nt: TGTGCCAGCAGTTTATCTATTCCAGGGACCTACGAGCAGTACTTC
cdr3_aa: CASSLSIPGTYEQYF

v_call: TRBV12-3/TRBV12-4
clone_size: .
j_call: TRBJ1-5
d_call: .
cdr3_nt: TGTGCCAGCAGTTTTGGGGCAGTTAGCAATCAGCCCCAGCATTTT
cdr3_aa: CASSFGAVSNQPQHF

v_call: TRBV6-1
clone_size: once
j_call: TRBJ1-1
d_call: .
cdr3_nt: TGTGCCAGCAGGCGAGGCCGAGGGACTGAAGCTTTCTTT
cdr3_aa: CASRRGRGTEAFF

v_call: TRBV27
clone_size: .
j_call: TRBJ2-5
d_call: TRBD2
cdr3_nt: TGTGCCAGCAGTTACCTAGCGGGAGCACAAGAGACCCAGTACTTC
cdr3_aa: CASSYLAGAQETQYF

v_call: TRBV7-2
clone_size: .
j_call: TRBJ2-3
d_call: TRBD2
cdr3_nt: TGTGCCAGCAGCCCCTGGGGACTAGCGGGAGTGGGGAGCACAGATACGCAGTATTTT
cdr3_aa: CASSPWGLAGVGSTDTQYF

v_call: TRBV20-1
clone_size: .
j_call: TRBJ1-5
d_call: .
cdr3_nt: TGCAGTGCTAGCCGTGGTGGTGGTAGCCACAATCAGCCCCAGCATTTT
cdr3_aa: CSASRGGGSHNQPQHF

v_call: TRBV6-1
clone_size: .
j_call: TRBJ1-1
d_call: .
cdr3_nt: TGTGCCAGCAGTACCCCGGGGAGATTGAACACTGAAGCTTTCTTT
cdr3_aa: CASSTPGRLNTEAFF

v_call: TRBV6-2/TRBV6-3
clone_size: .
j_call: TRBJ2-7
d_call: TRBD2
cdr3_nt: TGTGCCAGCACCGAAAGCGGGAGTTTTAACGAGCAGTACTTC
cdr3_aa: CASTESGSFNEQYF

v_call: TRBV20-1
clone_size: .
j_call: TRBJ2-3
d_call: .
cdr3_nt: TGCAGTGCTAGAGATTTTCTCAAACCTAGCACAGATACGCAGTATTTT
cdr3_aa: CSARDFLKPSTDTQYF

v_call: TRBV10-2
clone_size: .
j_call: TRBJ2-2
d_call: .
cdr3_nt: TGCGCCAGCAGAGATATAGCTGCGAACACCGGGGAGCTGTTTTTT
cdr3_aa: CASRDIAANTGELFF

v_call: TRBV6-2/TRBV6-3
clone_size: once
j_call: TRBJ2-1
d_call: TRBD2
cdr3_nt: TGTGCCAGCAGTTACTGGTCTAGCGGGAGTTTTAATGAGCAGTTCTTC
cdr3_aa: CASSYWSSGSFNEQFF

v_call: TRBV6-5
clone_size: .
j_call: TRBJ1-1
d_call: .
cdr3_nt: TGTGCCAGCAGTTCTCCCCAGGACACTGAAGCTTTCTTT
cdr3_aa: CASSSPQDTEAFF

v_call: TRBV19
clone_size: few
j_call: TRBJ2-2
d_call: TRBD2
cdr3_nt: TGTGCCAGTAGTACGAGGGGACTAGCGGGAGCCACCGGGGAGCTGTTTTTT
cdr3_aa: CASSTRGLAGATGELFF

v_call: TRBV14
clone_size: .
j_call: TRBJ2-2
d_call: .
cdr3_nt: TGTGCCAGCAGCCAAGTTTGGACCGGAAGGGACACCGGGGAGCTGTTTTTT
cdr3_aa: CASSQVWTGRDTGELFF

v_call: TRBV6-1
clone_size: .
j_call: TRBJ2-3
d_call: .
cdr3_nt: TGTGCCAGCAGATCCTCTGGGATCAGTACGCAGTATTTT
cdr3_aa: CASRSSGISTQYF

v_call: TRBV15
clone_size: few
j_call: TRBJ1-2
d_call: .
cdr3_nt: TGTGCCACCAGCCCCAACGTCCTTAGCGGTGGCTACACCTTC
cdr3_aa: CATSPNVLSGGYTF

v_call: TRBV6-1
clone_size: .
j_call: TRBJ1-2
d_call: .
cdr3_nt: TGTGCCAGCAGTGAGCGGGGGACTGACTATGGCTACACCTTC
cdr3_aa: CASSERGTDYGYTF

v_call: TRBV6-1
clone_size: .
j_call: TRBJ2-4
d_call: .
cdr3_nt: TGTGCCAGCAGAGCAACAGGGCCCAGGATCCTAGCCAAAAACATTCAGTACTTC
cdr3_aa: CASRATGPRILAKNIQYF

v_call: TRBV19
clone_size: .
j_call: TRBJ1-1
d_call: TRBD1
cdr3_nt: TGTGCCAGTAGAGAAGCCGGGACAGACAACACTGAAGCTTTCTTT
cdr3_aa: CASREAGTDNTEAFF

v_call: TRBV20-1
clone_size: .
j_call: TRBJ2-1
d_call: TRBD2
cdr3_nt: TGCAGTGCTAGGAACGACATAGCGGGAAGGTCCTACAATGAGCAGTTCTTC
cdr3_aa: CSARNDIAGRSYNEQFF

v_call: TRBV5-4
clone_size: .
j_call: TRBJ2-2
d_call: .
cdr3_nt: TGTGCCAGCAGCTACTGGACTAACACCGGGGAGCTGTTTTTT
cdr3_aa: CASSYWTNTGELFF

v_call: TRBV2
clone_size: .
j_call: TRBJ2-3
d_call: .
cdr3_nt: TGTGCCAGCGGCTCCCTTGAGGACAGTTCAAGACATTTT
cdr3_aa: CASGSLEDSSRHF

v_call: TRBV6-1
clone_size: .
j_call: TRBJ2-3
d_call: TRBD2
cdr3_nt: TGTGCCAGCAGTGAATCGCTAGCGGGAGCCTCAGATACGCAGTATTTT
cdr3_aa: CASSESLAGASDTQYF

v_call: TRBV12-3/TRBV12-4
clone_size: .
j_call: TRBJ2-7
d_call: TRBD2
cdr3_nt: TGTGCCAGCAGTTTTCACACTAGCGGGAGTTCGGGGCAGTACTTC
cdr3_aa: CASSFHTSGSSGQYF

v_call: TRBV7-8
clone_size: .
j_call: TRBJ2-5
d_call: .
cdr3_nt: TGTGCCAGCAGCTTAGCCAGGGTCATTGAGACCCAGTACTTC
cdr3_aa: CASSLARVIETQYF

v_call: TRBV7-8
clone_size: few
j_call: TRBJ2-3
d_call: TRBD2
cdr3_nt: TGTGCCAGCAGCTTAATGCCGGGAGGTTCGACAGATACGCAGTATTTT
cdr3_aa: CASSLMPGGSTDTQYF